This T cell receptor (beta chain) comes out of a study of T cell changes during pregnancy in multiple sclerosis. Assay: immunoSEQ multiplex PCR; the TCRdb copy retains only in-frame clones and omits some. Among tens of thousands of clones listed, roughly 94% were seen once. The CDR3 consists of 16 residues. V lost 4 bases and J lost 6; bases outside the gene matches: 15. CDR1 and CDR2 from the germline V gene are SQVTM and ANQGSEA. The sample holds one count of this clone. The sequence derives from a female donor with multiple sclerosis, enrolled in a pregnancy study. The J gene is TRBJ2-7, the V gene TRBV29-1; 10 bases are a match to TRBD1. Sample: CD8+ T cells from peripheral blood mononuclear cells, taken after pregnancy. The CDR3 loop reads CSVGATGTGAPVEQYF. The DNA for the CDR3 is TGCAGCGTTGGGGCTACCGGGACAGGGGCTCCAGTCGAGCAGTACTTC.